This TCR beta chain emerged from a study of blood T cell repertoires in COVID-19. Study information: Acute and convalescent COVID-19 samples came from the United States, Italy and Spain. The analysed material was cDNA or gDNA that came from T cells, B-cell-depleted T cells, or PBMCs.

Authors' analysis steps: Reference gene primer amplification in the assay estimated nucleated cell counts. Produced via immunoSEQ multiplex PCR; TCRdb's table is partial and in-frame only. V, J and clone size are taken as reported in that table, and D and trimming were inferred from the DNA itself. The table has about 260,000 clones, 65% to 90% seen once. Trimming removed 6 bases from V and 1 base from J; junction bases left unmatched: 6. Germline CDR1 is MNHEY and CDR2 is SMNVEV (reference sequence). The CDR3 sequence is 14 residues long. This clone was observed many times. This receptor was taken from a man aged 30 to 45 with active or convalescent COVID-19. The specimen sequenced was peripheral blood. This rearrangement joins TRBV27 to TRBJ2-7, with 7 nucleotides matching TRBD1. The CDR3 loop reads CASSDRDSSYEQYF. In nucleotides, the CDR3 is TGTGCCAGCAGCGATCGGGACAGTTCCTACGAGCAGTACTTC.